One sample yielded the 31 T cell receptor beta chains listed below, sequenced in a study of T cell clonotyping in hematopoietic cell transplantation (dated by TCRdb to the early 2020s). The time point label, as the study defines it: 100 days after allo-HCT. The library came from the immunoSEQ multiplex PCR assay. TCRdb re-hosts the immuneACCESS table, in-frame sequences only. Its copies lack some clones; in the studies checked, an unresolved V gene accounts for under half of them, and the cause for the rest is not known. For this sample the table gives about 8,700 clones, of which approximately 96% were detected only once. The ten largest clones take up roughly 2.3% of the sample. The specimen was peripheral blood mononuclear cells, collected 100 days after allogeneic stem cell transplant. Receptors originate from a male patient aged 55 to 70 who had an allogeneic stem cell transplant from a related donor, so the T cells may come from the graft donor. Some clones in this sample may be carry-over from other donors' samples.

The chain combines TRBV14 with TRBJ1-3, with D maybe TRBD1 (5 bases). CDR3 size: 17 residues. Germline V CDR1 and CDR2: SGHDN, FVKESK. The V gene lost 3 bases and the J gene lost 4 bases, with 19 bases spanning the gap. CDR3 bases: TGTGCCAGCAGCCAGCGGCCCCAGGGAGCAGGGGGAAACACCATATATTTT. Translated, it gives CASSQRPQGAGGNTIYF.

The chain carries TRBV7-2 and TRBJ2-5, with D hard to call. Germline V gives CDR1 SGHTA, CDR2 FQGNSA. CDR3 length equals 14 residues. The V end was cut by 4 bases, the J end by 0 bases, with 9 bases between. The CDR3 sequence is CASSSRRNQETQYF. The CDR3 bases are TGTGCCAGCAGCTCGAGGCGGAACCAAGAGACCCAGTACTTC.

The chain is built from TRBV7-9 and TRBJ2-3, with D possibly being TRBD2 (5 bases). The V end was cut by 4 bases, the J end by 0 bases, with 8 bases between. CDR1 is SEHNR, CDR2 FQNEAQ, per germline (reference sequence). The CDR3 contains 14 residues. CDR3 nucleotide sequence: TGTGCCAGCAGCTCAGCGGCTAGCACAGATACGCAGTATTTT. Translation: CASSSAASTDTQYF.

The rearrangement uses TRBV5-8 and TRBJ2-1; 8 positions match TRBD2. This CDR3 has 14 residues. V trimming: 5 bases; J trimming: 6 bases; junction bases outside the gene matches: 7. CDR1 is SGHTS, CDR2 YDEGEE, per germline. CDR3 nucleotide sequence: TGTGCCAGCAGTCATTTAGCGGGGCTCAATGAGCAGTTCTTC. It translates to CASSHLAGLNEQFF.

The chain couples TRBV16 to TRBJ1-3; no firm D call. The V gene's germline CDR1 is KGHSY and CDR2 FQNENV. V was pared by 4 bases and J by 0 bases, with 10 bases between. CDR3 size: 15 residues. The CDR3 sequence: CASSRGSSSGNTIYF. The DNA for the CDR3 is TGTGCCAGCAGCCGAGGGAGCAGCTCTGGAAACACCATATATTTT.

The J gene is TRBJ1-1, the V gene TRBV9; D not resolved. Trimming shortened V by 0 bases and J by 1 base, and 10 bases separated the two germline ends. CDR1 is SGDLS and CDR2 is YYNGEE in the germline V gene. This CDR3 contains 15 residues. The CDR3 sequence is CASSVGVLRNTEAFF. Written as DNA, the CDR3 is TGTGCCAGCAGCGTAGGAGTGCTAAGGAACACTGAAGCTTTCTTT.

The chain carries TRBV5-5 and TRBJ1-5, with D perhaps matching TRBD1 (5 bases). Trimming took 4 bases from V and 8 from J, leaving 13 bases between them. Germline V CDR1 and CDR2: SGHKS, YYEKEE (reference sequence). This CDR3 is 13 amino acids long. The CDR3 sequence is CASSPTGTKPQHF. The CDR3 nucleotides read TGTGCCAGCAGCCCAACCGGGACCAAGCCCCAGCATTTT.

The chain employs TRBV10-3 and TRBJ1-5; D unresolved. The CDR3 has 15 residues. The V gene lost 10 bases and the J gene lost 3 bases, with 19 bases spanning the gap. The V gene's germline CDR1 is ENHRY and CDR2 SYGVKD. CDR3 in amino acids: CATQDDGKNNQPQHF. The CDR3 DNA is TGTGCCACCCAAGATGACGGGAAAAACAATCAGCCCCAGCATTTT.

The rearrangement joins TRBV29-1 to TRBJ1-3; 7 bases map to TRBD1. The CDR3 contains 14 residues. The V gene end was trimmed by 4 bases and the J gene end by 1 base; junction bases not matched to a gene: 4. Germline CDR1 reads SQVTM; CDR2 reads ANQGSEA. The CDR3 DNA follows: TGCAGCGTTGCGGCAGGGGGGTCTGGAAACACCATATATTTT. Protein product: CSVAAGGSGNTIYF.

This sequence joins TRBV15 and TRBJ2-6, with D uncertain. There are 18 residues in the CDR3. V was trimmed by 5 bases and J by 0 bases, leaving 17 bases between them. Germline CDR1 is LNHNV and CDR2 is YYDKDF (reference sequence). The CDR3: CATSGRTLRSSGANVLTF. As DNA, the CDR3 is TGTGCCACCAGCGGAAGGACCCTCAGAAGCTCTGGGGCCAACGTCCTGACTTTC.

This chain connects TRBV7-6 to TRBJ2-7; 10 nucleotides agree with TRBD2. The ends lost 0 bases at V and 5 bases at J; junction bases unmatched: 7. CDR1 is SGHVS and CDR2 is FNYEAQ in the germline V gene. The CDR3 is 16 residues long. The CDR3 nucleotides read TGTGCCAGCAGCTTAGCGCGAGCGGGGGGGCGCCACGAGCAGTACTTC. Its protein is CASSLARAGGRHEQYF.

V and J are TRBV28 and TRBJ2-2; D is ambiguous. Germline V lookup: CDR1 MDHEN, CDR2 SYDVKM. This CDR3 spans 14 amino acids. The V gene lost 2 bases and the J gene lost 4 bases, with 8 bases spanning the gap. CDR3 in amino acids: CASSLRQVTGELFF. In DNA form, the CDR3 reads TGTGCCAGCAGTTTACGGCAGGTCACCGGGGAGCTGTTTTTT.

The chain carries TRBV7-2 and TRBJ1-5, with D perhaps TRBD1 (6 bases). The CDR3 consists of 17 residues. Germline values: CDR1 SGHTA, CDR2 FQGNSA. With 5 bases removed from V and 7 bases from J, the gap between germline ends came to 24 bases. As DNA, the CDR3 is TGTGCCAGCAGCCCCCAATTGCGGGACAATCTTTACCAGCCCCAGCATTTT. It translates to CASSPQLRDNLYQPQHF. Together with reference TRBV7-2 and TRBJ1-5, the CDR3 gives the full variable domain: GAGVSQSPSNKVTEKGKDVELRCDPISGHTALYWYRQSLGQGLEFLIYFQGNSAPDKSGLPSDRFSAERTGGSVSTLTIQRTQQEDSAVYLCASSPQLRDNLYQPQHFGDGTRLSIL.

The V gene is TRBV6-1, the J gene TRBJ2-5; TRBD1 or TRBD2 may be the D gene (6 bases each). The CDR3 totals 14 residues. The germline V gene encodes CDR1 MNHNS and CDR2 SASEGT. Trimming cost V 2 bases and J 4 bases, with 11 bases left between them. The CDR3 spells CASSEPKGGETQYF. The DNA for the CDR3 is TGTGCCAGCAGTGAACCGAAGGGGGGAGAGACCCAGTACTTC.

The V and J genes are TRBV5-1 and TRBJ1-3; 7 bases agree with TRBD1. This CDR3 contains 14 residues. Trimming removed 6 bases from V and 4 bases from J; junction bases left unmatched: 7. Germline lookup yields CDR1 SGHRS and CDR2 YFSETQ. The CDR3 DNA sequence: TGCGCCAGCAACGAGGGGGCGGGCGGAAACACCATATATTTT. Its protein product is CASNEGAGGNTIYF.

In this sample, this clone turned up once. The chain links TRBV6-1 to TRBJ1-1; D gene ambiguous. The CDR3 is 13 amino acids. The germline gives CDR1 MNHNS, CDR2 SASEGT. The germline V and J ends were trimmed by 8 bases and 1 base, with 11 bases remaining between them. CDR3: CASRREPNTEAFF. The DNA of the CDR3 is TGTGCCAGCCGCAGAGAGCCGAACACTGAAGCTTTCTTT.

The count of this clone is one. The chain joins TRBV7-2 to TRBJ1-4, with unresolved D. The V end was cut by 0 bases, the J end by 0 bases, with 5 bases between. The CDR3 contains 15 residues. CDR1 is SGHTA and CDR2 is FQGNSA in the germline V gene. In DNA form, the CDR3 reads TGTGCCAGCAGCTTAGCCCTTGCAACTAATGAAAAACTGTTTTTT. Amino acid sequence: CASSLALATNEKLFF.

CDR3 bases: TGTGCCAGCAGTGACGGGACCGGCTACACCTTC. This gives the protein CASSDGTGYTF. The chain recombines TRBV25-1 with TRBJ1-2; TRBD1 is a possible D gene (5 bases). Germline V gives CDR1 MGHDK, CDR2 SYGVNS. The CDR3 length is 11 residues. Trimming took 3 bases from V and 8 from J, leaving 7 bases between them.

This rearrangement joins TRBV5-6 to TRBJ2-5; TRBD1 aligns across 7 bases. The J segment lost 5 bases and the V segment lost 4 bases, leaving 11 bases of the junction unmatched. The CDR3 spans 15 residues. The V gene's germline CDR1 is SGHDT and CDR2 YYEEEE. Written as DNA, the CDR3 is TGTGCCAGCAGCCCGCTTACAGGGGCCCGCGAGACCCAGTACTTC. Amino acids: CASSPLTGARETQYF.

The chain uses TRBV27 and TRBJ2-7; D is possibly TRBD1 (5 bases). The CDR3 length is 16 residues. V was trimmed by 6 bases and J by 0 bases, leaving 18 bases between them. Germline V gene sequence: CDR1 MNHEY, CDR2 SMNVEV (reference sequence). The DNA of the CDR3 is TGTGCCAGCAGGCGATATGGGGCGCGCCCCTCCTACGAGCAGTACTTC. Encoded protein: CASRRYGARPSYEQYF.

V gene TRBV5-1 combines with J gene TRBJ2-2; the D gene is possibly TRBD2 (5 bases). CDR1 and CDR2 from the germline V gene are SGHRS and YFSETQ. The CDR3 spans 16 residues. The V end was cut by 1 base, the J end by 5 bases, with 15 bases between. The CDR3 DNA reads TGCGCCAGCAGCTTGCGGGGTCACTCGAGTACCGGGGAGCTGTTTTTT. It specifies CASSLRGHSSTGELFF.

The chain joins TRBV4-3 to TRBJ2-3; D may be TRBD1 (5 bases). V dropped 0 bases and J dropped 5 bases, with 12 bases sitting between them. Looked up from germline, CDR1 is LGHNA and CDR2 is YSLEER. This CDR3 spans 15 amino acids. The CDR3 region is CASSQELQEVDTQYF. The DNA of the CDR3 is TGCGCCAGCAGCCAAGAGTTACAGGAAGTAGATACGCAGTATTTT.

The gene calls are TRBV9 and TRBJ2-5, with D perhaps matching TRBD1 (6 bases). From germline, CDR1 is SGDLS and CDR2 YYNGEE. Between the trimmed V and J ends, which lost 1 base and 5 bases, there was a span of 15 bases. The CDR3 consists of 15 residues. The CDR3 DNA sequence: TGTGCCAGCAGCGTAAGCCCCCAGGGGTCGGAGACCCAGTACTTC. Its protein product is CASSVSPQGSETQYF. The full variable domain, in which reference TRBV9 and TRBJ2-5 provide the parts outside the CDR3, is DSGVTQTPKHLITATGQRVTLRCSPRSGDLSVYWYQQSLDQGLQFLIQYYNGEERAKGNILERFSAQQFPDLHSELNLSSLELGDSALYFCASSVSPQGSETQYFGPGTRLLVL.

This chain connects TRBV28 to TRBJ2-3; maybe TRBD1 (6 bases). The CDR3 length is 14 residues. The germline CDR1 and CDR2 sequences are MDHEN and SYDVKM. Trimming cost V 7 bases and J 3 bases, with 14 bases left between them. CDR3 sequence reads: CASIPQGSTDTQYF. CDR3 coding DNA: TGTGCCAGCATCCCCCAGGGGTCGACAGATACGCAGTATTTT.

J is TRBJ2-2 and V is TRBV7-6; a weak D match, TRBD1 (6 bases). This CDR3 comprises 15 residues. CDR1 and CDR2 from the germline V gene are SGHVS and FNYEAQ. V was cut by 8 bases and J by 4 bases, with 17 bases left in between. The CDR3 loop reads CASREAGAVTGELFF. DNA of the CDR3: TGTGCCAGCCGAGAAGCAGGGGCTGTCACCGGGGAGCTGTTTTTT.

CDR3 bases: TGTGCCAGCAGCTTACAGAGGGAGCAGTTCTTC. The encoded protein is CASSLQREQFF. This chain joins TRBV11-3 and TRBJ2-1; no clear D gene. CDR3 length: 11 amino acids. Germline V gene sequence: CDR1 SGHNT, CDR2 YENEEA. Trimming cost V 2 bases and J 10 bases, with 6 bases left between them.

As DNA, the CDR3 is TGTGCCAGCAGCTACGGGACAGGCAATCAGCCCCAGCATTTT. Translated: CASSYGTGNQPQHF. The V and J genes are TRBV4-2 and TRBJ1-5; TRBD1 agrees at 7 bases. Germline V gives CDR1 LGHNA, CDR2 YNFKEQ. The CDR3 runs to 14 residues. The V gene end was trimmed by 5 bases and the J gene end by 2 bases; junction bases not matched to a gene: 3.

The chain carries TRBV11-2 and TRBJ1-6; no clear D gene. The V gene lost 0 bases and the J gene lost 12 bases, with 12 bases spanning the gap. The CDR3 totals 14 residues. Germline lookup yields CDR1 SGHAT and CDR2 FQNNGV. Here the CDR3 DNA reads TGTGCCAGCAGCTTAGACCCGACATCCCTACCCCTCCACTTT. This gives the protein CASSLDPTSLPLHF.

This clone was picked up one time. DNA for the CDR3: TGTGCCAGCAGCCCCAGGGACGTAAACACTGAAGCTTTCTTT. This sequence encodes CASSPRDVNTEAFF. This chain uses TRBV7-8 with TRBJ1-1; a weak D match, TRBD1 (5 bases). CDR3 length equals 14 residues. The ends were cut back, 5 bases at V and 2 bases at J, with 12 bases in the middle. Germline loops: CDR1 SGHVS, CDR2 FQNEAQ.

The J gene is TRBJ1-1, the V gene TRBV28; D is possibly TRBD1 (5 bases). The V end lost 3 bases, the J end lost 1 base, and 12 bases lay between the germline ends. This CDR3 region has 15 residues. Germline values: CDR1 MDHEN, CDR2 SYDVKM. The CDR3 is CASSLLGGSNTEAFF. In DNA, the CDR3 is TGTGCCAGCAGTTTGTTGGGGGGTTCGAACACTGAAGCTTTCTTT.

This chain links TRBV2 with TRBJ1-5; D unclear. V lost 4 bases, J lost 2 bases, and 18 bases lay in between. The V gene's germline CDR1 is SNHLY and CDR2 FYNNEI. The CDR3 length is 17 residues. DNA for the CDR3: TGTGCCAGCAGTGTAGGTCAGCGAAGCGGGCGCAATCAGCCCCAGCATTTT. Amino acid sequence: CASSVGQRSGRNQPQHF.